The 25 T cell receptor beta chains below were found in one sample sequenced in a study of beta chain features in type 1 diabetes. Isolated RNA was reverse transcribed in full, so expressed TCRB transcripts were sequenced. Clones were read by immunoSEQ multiplex PCR, and TCRdb kept only the in-frame ones, dropping some. The sample lists approximately 300,000 clones; roughly 9.6% were seen once. The sequenced sample was naive CD4+ T cells from blood. The source of these receptors is a woman between 25 and 40 years old in good health.

The rearrangement links TRBV4-1 to TRBJ2-1, with TRBD2 matching over 11 bases. The CDR3 has 19 amino acids. The V segment lost 0 bases and the J segment 0 bases; nucleotides outside the gene matches: 7. Looked up from germline, CDR1 is MGHRA and CDR2 is YSYEKL. CDR3 amino acids: CASSQDPTSGVSSYNEQFF. The CDR3 coding sequence is TGCGCCAGCAGCCAAGACCCGACTAGCGGGGTAAGCTCCTACAATGAGCAGTTCTTC.

CDR3 sequence (DNA): TGTGCCTGGAACCGGGTCGGGGAGCTGTTTTTT. This sequence encodes CAWNRVGELFF. This chain joins TRBV30 and TRBJ2-2; D unclear. CDR1 and CDR2 from the germline V gene are GTSNPN and SVGIG (reference sequence). Trimming stripped 4 bases from V and 7 bases from J, with 7 bases between. The CDR3 sequence is 11 residues long.

The chain recombines TRBV14 with TRBJ2-6; a possible D gene is TRBD1 (5 bases). The CDR3 has 16 amino acids. The V end lost 5 bases, the J end lost 0 bases, and 11 bases lay between the germline ends. In germline, CDR1 is SGHDN, CDR2 FVKESK. The CDR3 protein is CASSDSRVSGANVLTF. CDR3 DNA: TGTGCCAGCAGCGATTCCAGGGTCTCTGGGGCCAACGTCCTGACTTTC.

This clone turned up a few times. The chain uses TRBV4-3 and TRBJ1-2; TRBD1 aligns across 11 bases. Germline CDR1 LGHNA, CDR2 YSLEER. The CDR3 sequence is 17 residues long. Losses at the gene ends were 0 bases for V and 5 bases for J; bases not matched to a gene: 8. The CDR3 loop reads CASSQDWTGGAEYGYTF. The CDR3 DNA reads TGCGCCAGCAGCCAAGACTGGACAGGGGGCGCCGAATATGGCTACACCTTC.

Comments on this clone: The same CDR3 arises from other DNA sequences in this sample as well. The V call is TRBV28, the J call TRBJ2-1; D gene unclear. The CDR3 length is 12 residues. V was trimmed by 5 bases and J by 0 bases, leaving 2 bases between them. The germline CDR1 and CDR2 sequences are MDHEN and SYDVKM. The CDR3 sequence is CASSLSYNEQFF. CDR3 bases: TGTGCCAGCAGTCTCTCCTACAATGAGCAGTTCTTC.

Comments on this clone: The sample has other DNA sequences that encode this CDR3 too. The genes are TRBV6-5 and TRBJ2-7; 10 positions match TRBD2. The CDR3 runs 14 residues. Germline CDR1 MNHEY, CDR2 SVGAGI. The ends lost 6 bases at V and 0 bases at J; junction bases unmatched: 2. In nucleotides, the CDR3 is TGTGCCAGCAGCCCTAGCGGGAGCTCCTACGAGCAGTACTTC. It translates to CASSPSGSSYEQYF.

This clone has just a few counts. This rearrangement joins TRBV28 to TRBJ2-1; 8 bases align to TRBD1. V lost 6 bases and J lost 0; bases outside the gene matches: 7. Germline V gives CDR1 MDHEN, CDR2 SYDVKM. The CDR3 has 16 amino acids. The CDR3 DNA follows: TGTGCCAGCAGGAACAGGGGGACCTACTCCTACAATGAGCAGTTCTTC. Amino acid sequence: CASRNRGTYSYNEQFF.

This clone has just a few counts. The rearrangement uses TRBV28 and TRBJ2-2; the match to TRBD1 covers 10 bases. V gave up 6 bases and J gave up 3 bases; unmatched junction bases: 4. Germline-derived CDR1 and CDR2 are MDHEN and SYDVKM. The CDR3 is 15 residues long. The CDR3: CASRRQGADTGELFF. CDR3 bases: TGTGCCAGCAGAAGACAGGGGGCCGACACCGGGGAGCTGTTTTTT.

The chain joins TRBV28 to TRBJ2-1, with TRBD2 as a possible D gene (6 bases). The germline gives CDR1 MDHEN, CDR2 SYDVKM. Trimming pared 3 bases from V and 8 bases from J, leaving 20 bases between. This CDR3 is 16 amino acids long. CDR3 coding DNA: TGTGCCAGCAGTTTCTCAGTCCGGGAGCTTAGCCATGAGCAGTTCTTC. It yields the protein CASSFSVRELSHEQFF. Looking up the rest from reference TRBV28 and TRBJ2-1 gives the full variable domain: DVKVTQSSRYLVKRTGEKVFLECVQDMDHENMFWYRQDPGLGLRLIYFSYDVKMKEKGDIPEGYSVSREKKERFSLILESASTNQTSMYLCASSFSVRELSHEQFFGPGTRLTVL.

The chain employs TRBV6-6 and TRBJ2-7; TRBD2 might be the D (5 bases). The CDR3 covers 14 residues. V dropped 7 bases and J dropped 0 bases, with 13 bases sitting between them. Germline values: CDR1 MNHNY, CDR2 SVGAGI (reference sequence). The CDR3, as DNA: TGTGCCAGCACGGGGAGAGGGAGCTCCTACGAGCAGTACTTC. Residues: CASTGRGSSYEQYF.

A few counts support this clone. The V and J genes are TRBV2 and TRBJ2-7; 7 bases line up with TRBD1. In germline, CDR1 is SNHLY, CDR2 FYNNEI. V lost 5 bases, J lost 5 bases, and 12 bases stayed unmatched. The CDR3 runs 15 residues. CDR3 sequence reads: CASSPERQGRNEQYF. CDR3 nucleotides: TGTGCCAGCAGTCCGGAACGACAGGGAAGGAACGAGCAGTACTTC.

The rearrangement links TRBV6-5 to TRBJ2-1, with D maybe TRBD2 (6 bases). CDR1 and CDR2 (germline): MNHEY, SVGAGI. Trimming removed 5 bases at V and 9 bases at J, with 14 bases between. The CDR3 runs to 13 residues. As DNA, the CDR3 is TGTGCCAGCAGTCCCCCCGGACTATTTGAGCAGTTCTTC. It codes for CASSPPGLFEQFF.

This clone was seen more than once but under ten times. The chain uses TRBV6-1 and TRBJ2-5; D is unresolved. The CDR3 runs to 13 residues. The V end was cut by 3 bases, the J end by 4 bases, with 9 bases between. Germline CDR1 reads MNHNS; CDR2 reads SASEGT. The CDR3 reads CASSENSRETQYF. In DNA form, the CDR3 reads TGTGCCAGCAGTGAGAACAGTAGAGAGACCCAGTACTTC.

This sequence joins TRBV7-9 and TRBJ2-3; 7 bases fit TRBD1. CDR3 size: 16 residues. Per the germline V gene, CDR1 is SEHNR and CDR2 is FQNEAQ (reference sequence). Losses at the gene ends were 4 bases for V and 2 bases for J; bases not matched to a gene: 9. CDR3 loop: CASSSSRDSYTDTQYF. CDR3 nucleotide sequence: TGTGCCAGCAGCTCGTCCCGGGACAGCTACACAGATACGCAGTATTTT.

The CDR3 bases are TGTGCCAGTTCGACTAGCGGGATTCCCCATGAGCAGTTCTTC. Amino acid sequence: CASSTSGIPHEQFF. The J gene is TRBJ2-1, the V gene TRBV19; 11 bases are shared with TRBD2. The CDR3 length is 14 residues. J was trimmed by 8 bases and V by 8 bases; bases with no gene match: 8. Germline values: CDR1 LNHDA, CDR2 SQIVND (reference sequence).

This clone showed up just a few times. The chain employs TRBV28 and TRBJ1-2, with D possibly being TRBD1 (6 bases). Trimming stripped 6 bases from V and 4 bases from J, with 12 bases between. This CDR3 has 13 amino acids. Germline CDR1 reads MDHEN; CDR2 reads SYDVKM. CDR3 region: CASSQTGLYGYTF. The CDR3 DNA reads as TGTGCCAGCAGCCAAACAGGGCTCTATGGCTACACCTTC.

The chain couples TRBV25-1 to TRBJ2-5; D may be TRBD2 (7 bases). V dropped 5 bases and J dropped 5 bases, with 18 bases sitting between them. The germline V gene encodes CDR1 MGHDK and CDR2 SYGVNS. CDR3 length: 15 amino acids. CDR3 amino acids: CASSSQRGGGETQYF. The CDR3 DNA is TGTGCCAGCAGTTCTCAAAGGGGGGGCGGTGAGACCCAGTACTTC.

The CDR3 region is CATASGTADVSQYF. The CDR3 DNA sequence: TGTGCCACCGCCTCCGGGACTGCCGACGTTTCGCAGTATTTT. The V and J genes are TRBV27 and TRBJ2-3, with a tentative D call TRBD2 (6 bases). Trimming removed 10 bases at V and 10 bases at J, with 24 bases between. Germline V gene sequence: CDR1 MNHEY, CDR2 SMNVEV (reference sequence). The CDR3 is 14 amino acids.

V gene TRBV7-9 combines with J gene TRBJ1-3; D unresolved. The V gene's germline CDR1 is SEHNR and CDR2 FQNEAQ (reference sequence). The CDR3 loop spans 14 amino acids. Trimming shortened V by 3 bases and J by 0 bases, and 6 bases separated the two germline ends. The CDR3 bases are TGTGCCAGCAGCTTTGGCAGCTCTGGAAACACCATATATTTT. Translation gives CASSFGSSGNTIYF.

The chain is built from TRBV4-2 and TRBJ1-4; 8 bases fit TRBD1. The CDR3 runs 16 residues. CDR1 LGHNA and CDR2 YNFKEQ come from the germline V gene. The ends lost 4 bases at V and 5 bases at J; junction bases unmatched: 9. The CDR3 sequence is CASSPGQGTANEKLFF. In nucleotides, the CDR3 is TGTGCCAGCAGCCCCGGACAGGGTACGGCGAATGAAAAACTGTTTTTT.

V and J are TRBV4-3 and TRBJ1-1, with TRBD1 identical over 7 bases. Germline loops: CDR1 LGHNA, CDR2 YSLEER. This CDR3 comprises 16 residues. V trimming: 2 bases; J trimming: 5 bases; junction bases outside the gene matches: 11. The CDR3 loop reads CASSQNPQGVRTEAFF. The CDR3 DNA follows: TGCGCCAGCAGCCAAAACCCGCAGGGGGTGCGTACTGAAGCTTTCTTT.

The chain employs TRBV15 and TRBJ2-4; TRBD2 matches at 9 bases. The CDR3 consists of 16 residues. CDR1 is LNHNV and CDR2 is YYDKDF in the germline V gene (reference sequence). J gave up 3 bases and V 4 bases, and 7 bases lay outside the gene matches. CDR3 DNA: TGTGCCACCAGCACCTTAGCGGGAGTGGGCAAAAACATTCAGTACTTC. As protein: CATSTLAGVGKNIQYF. Full variable domain (outside the CDR3, taken from reference TRBV15 and TRBJ2-4): DAMVIQNPRYQVTQFGKPVTLSCSQTLNHNVMYWYQQKSSQAPKLLFHYYDKDFNNEADTPDNFQSRRPNTSFCFLDIRSPGLGDTAMYLCATSTLAGVGKNIQYFGAGTRLSVL.

This clone was observed a handful of times. The chain links TRBV25-1 to TRBJ2-4; possibly TRBD1 for D (6 bases). Germline assignment: CDR1 MGHDK and CDR2 SYGVNS. The CDR3 runs to 13 residues. Trimming stripped 11 bases from V and 4 bases from J, with 15 bases between. The CDR3 spells CAYLVRGKNIQYF. The DNA for the CDR3 is TGTGCCTATCTAGTCAGGGGTAAAAACATTCAGTACTTC.

This clone has only a few counts. This rearrangement joins TRBV19 to TRBJ1-1, with 8 nucleotides matching TRBD1. CDR1 LNHDA and CDR2 SQIVND come from the germline V gene (reference sequence). The CDR3 runs 14 residues. V was clipped by 4 bases and J by 1 base; unmatched bases: 2. CDR3 nucleotide sequence: TGTGCCAGTAGTACCCAGGGGGCGAACACTGAAGCTTTCTTT. The encoded protein is CASSTQGANTEAFF.

This clone was detected only a few times. This chain joins TRBV4-2 and TRBJ2-1; no clear D gene. The length of the CDR3 is 16 residues. The V end was cut by 1 base, the J end by 8 bases, with 18 bases between. CDR1 and CDR2 (germline): LGHNA, YNFKEQ. The CDR3 DNA sequence: TGTGCCAGCAGCCAAGGCAGCGAAGTGGCGTCTCATGAGCAGTTCTTC. This encodes CASSQGSEVASHEQFF.